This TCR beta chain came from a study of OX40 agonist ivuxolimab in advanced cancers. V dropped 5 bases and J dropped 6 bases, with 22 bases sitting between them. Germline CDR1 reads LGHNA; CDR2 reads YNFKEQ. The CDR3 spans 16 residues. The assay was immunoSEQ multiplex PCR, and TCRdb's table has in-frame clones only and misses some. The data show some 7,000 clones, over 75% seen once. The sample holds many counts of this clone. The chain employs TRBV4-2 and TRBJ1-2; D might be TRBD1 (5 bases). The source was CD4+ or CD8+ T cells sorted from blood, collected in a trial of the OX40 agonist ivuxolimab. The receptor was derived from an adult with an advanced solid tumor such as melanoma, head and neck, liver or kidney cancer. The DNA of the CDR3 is TGTGCCAGCAGCTTGCCCGGGACCCCCGTGGTGGATGGCTACACCTTC. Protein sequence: CASSLPGTPVVDGYTF.